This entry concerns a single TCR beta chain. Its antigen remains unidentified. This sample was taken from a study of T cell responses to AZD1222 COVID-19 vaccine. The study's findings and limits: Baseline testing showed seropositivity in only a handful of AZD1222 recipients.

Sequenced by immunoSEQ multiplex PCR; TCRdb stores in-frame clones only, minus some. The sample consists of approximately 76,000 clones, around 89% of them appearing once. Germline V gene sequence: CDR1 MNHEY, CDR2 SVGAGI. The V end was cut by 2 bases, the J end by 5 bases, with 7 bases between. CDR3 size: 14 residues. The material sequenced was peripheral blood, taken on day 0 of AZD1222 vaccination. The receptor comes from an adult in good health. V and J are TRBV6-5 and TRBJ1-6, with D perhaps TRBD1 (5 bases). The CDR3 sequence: CASSYDRDNSPLHF. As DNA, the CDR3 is TGTGCCAGCAGTTACGACAGAGATAATTCACCCCTCCACTTT.